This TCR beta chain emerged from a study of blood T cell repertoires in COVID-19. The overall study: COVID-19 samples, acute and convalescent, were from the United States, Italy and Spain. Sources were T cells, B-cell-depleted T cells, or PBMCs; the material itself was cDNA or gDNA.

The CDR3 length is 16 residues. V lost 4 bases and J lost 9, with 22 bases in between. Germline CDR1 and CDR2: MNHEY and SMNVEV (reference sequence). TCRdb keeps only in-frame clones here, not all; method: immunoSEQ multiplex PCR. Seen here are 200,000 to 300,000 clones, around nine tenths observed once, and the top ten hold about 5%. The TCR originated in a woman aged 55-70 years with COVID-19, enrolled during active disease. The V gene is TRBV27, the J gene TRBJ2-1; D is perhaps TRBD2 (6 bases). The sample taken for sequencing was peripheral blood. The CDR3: CASSWGRGRLFGEQFF. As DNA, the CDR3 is TGTGCCAGCAGTTGGGGACGAGGGAGGCTGTTCGGTGAGCAGTTCTTC.